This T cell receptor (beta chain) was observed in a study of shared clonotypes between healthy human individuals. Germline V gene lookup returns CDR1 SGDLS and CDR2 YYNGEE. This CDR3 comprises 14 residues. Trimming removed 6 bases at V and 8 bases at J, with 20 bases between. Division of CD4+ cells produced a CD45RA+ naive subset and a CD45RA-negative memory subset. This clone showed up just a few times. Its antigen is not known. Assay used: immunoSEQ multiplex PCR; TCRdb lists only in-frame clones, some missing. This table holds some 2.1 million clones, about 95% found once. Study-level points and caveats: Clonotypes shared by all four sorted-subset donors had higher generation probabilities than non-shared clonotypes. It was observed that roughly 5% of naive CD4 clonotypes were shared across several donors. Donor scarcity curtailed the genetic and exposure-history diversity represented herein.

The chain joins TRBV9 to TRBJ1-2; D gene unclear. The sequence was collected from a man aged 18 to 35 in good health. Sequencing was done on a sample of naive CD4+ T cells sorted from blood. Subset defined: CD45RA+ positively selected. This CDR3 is CASTEEDWGLGYTF. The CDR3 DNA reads TGTGCCAGCACCGAAGAGGACTGGGGATTGGGCTACACCTTC.